These 14 T cell receptor beta chains came from one sample sequenced in a study of vaccination and CD4 T cells after COVID-19. Antigen specificity for these receptors is unknown. Sequence data for DNA of cultured CD4+ T cells were generated by the Oncomine TCR Beta short-read assay. TCRdb independently ran MiXCR on the PCR reads; one entry per CDR3 protein. Among approximately 13,000 distinct CDR3 sequences listed, about 36% were seen once. Specified treatment: roughly 10-day PBMC culture with coronavirus spike peptide pools or control peptides (ViraFEST assay). Sequences were obtained from cultured CD4+ T cells from blood. These receptors were collected from a human donor with COVID-19.

The rearrangement joins TRBV20-1 to TRBJ2-7; TRBD1 aligns across 9 bases. Germline V gene sequence: CDR1 DFQATT, CDR2 SNEGSKA (reference sequence). After removal of 1 base from V and 3 bases from J, the junction contained 1 base not matched to a gene. This CDR3 contains 13 residues. The CDR3 nucleotides read TGCAGTGCTAGAGGACAGGGGGTCTACGAGCAGTACTTC. Translation gives CSARGQGVYEQYF.

This clonotype appeared a single time. The chain combines TRBV4-1 with TRBJ1-6; the D gene is possibly TRBD1 (5 bases). CDR1 MGHRA and CDR2 YSYEKL come from the germline V gene. The CDR3 has 15 residues. Trimming took off 4 bases at V and 5 bases at J, with 12 bases between the two ends. CDR3 loop: CASSRQLTNNSPLHF. CDR3 in DNA: TGCGCCAGCAGCCGACAGCTAACGAATAATTCACCCCTCCACTTT.

This clonotype was seen a few times. This chain uses TRBV20-1 with TRBJ2-3, with TRBD2 identical over 13 bases. The CDR3 totals 15 residues. The V gene end was trimmed by 6 bases and the J gene end by 3 bases; junction bases not matched to a gene: 6. Germline V gene lookup returns CDR1 DFQATT and CDR2 SNEGSKA (reference sequence). The CDR3 nucleotides are TGCAGTGCGGAAGGGACTAGCGGGGTAACAGATACGCAGTATTTT. Translated, it gives CSAEGTSGVTDTQYF.

The V call is TRBV7-2, the J call TRBJ2-7; D is perhaps TRBD1 (5 bases). The CDR3 runs to 15 residues. Germline CDR1 SGHTA, CDR2 FQGNSA. The V and J ends lost 0 bases and 0 bases respectively, with 9 bases between them. The CDR3 region is CASSLAGASSYEQYF. In nucleotides, the CDR3 is TGTGCCAGCAGCTTAGCAGGGGCGAGCTCCTACGAGCAGTACTTC.

This clonotype appeared a few times. The chain employs TRBV6-1 and TRBJ2-1, with D tentatively TRBD2 (5 bases). V was cut by 7 bases and J by 0 bases, with 10 bases left in between. Germline CDR1 is MNHNS and CDR2 is SASEGT. This CDR3 has 14 amino acids. CDR3 residues: CASTEGSSYNEQFF. As DNA, the CDR3 is TGTGCCAGCACCGAGGGAAGCTCCTACAATGAGCAGTTCTTC.

The chain is built from TRBV12-5 and TRBJ1-5; TRBD1 is a possible D gene (5 bases). V lost 0 bases and J lost 5, with 14 bases in between. This CDR3 spans 16 amino acids. Germline V gene sequence: CDR1 LGHNT, CDR2 FRNRAP. The CDR3 spells CASGLVMGESHQPQHF. The CDR3 DNA reads TGTGCTAGTGGTTTGGTAATGGGGGAGAGCCATCAGCCCCAGCATTTT. Supplemented by reference TRBV12-5 and TRBJ1-5, the full variable domain reads DARVTQTPRHKVTEMGQEVTMRCQPILGHNTVFWYRQTMMQGLELLAYFRNRAPLDDSGMPKDRFSAEMPDATLATLKIQPSEPRDSAVYFCASGLVMGESHQPQHFGDGTRLSIL.

The chain joins TRBV7-8 to TRBJ1-5; no firm D call. V lost 0 bases to trimming and J lost 0 bases, with 6 bases between them. Germline values: CDR1 SGHVS, CDR2 FQNEAQ. The CDR3 length is 15 residues. CDR3 amino acids: CASSLAGNSNQPQHF. The DNA of the CDR3 is TGTGCCAGCAGCTTAGCGGGGAATAGCAATCAGCCCCAGCATTTT.

This chain joins TRBV2 and TRBJ2-5; 7 bases match TRBD1. The germline gives CDR1 SNHLY, CDR2 FYNNEI. V was pared by 6 bases and J by 2 bases, with 12 bases of the junction left unmatched. This CDR3 spans 16 amino acids. This CDR3 is CASRDRAGSVQETQYF. As DNA, the CDR3 is TGTGCCAGCAGAGACAGGGCCGGTTCGGTTCAAGAGACCCAGTACTTC.

This clonotype was seen a handful of times. The genes are TRBV19 and TRBJ2-5, with D uncertain. Germline V gene sequence: CDR1 LNHDA, CDR2 SQIVND (reference sequence). The V end lost 6 bases, the J end lost 2 bases, and 16 bases lay between the germline ends. This CDR3 region has 15 residues. CDR3: CASRSREVWQETQYF. The DNA for the CDR3 is TGTGCCAGTAGATCCAGAGAGGTGTGGCAAGAGACCCAGTACTTC. Supplemented by reference TRBV19 and TRBJ2-5, the full variable domain reads DGGITQSPKYLFRKEGQNVTLSCEQNLNHDAMYWYRQDPGQGLRLIYYSQIVNDFQKGDIAEGYSVSREKKESFPLTVTSAQKNPTAFYLCASRSREVWQETQYFGPGTRLLVL.

In this sample, this clonotype turned up a few times. V and J are TRBV12-3 or TRBV12-4 and TRBJ2-5; D not resolved. The CDR3 covers 13 residues. The germline V and J ends were trimmed by 3 bases and 2 bases, with 7 bases remaining between them. The CDR3 DNA is TGTGCCAGCAGTTTCCCCCGGCAAGAGACCCAGTACTTC. Protein: CASSFPRQETQYF.

The chain joins TRBV12-3 or TRBV12-4 to TRBJ1-6, with a tentative D call TRBD1 (5 bases). Trimming removed 7 bases from V and 6 bases from J, with 16 bases in between. There are 15 residues in the CDR3. The CDR3 loop is CASKRTGLGNSPLHF. The CDR3 DNA reads as TGTGCCAGCAAAAGAACAGGACTTGGTAATTCACCCCTCCACTTT.

This clonotype was observed a few times. The chain joins TRBV15 to TRBJ2-1, with TRBD2 matching 10 bases. Germline-derived CDR1 and CDR2 are LNHNV and YYDKDF (reference sequence). The CDR3 has 15 amino acids. V lost 5 bases and J lost 0; bases outside the gene matches: 1. This CDR3 is CATSASGGSYNEQFF. The CDR3 DNA is TGTGCCACCAGCGCTAGCGGGGGCTCCTACAATGAGCAGTTCTTC. The complete variable domain, with remaining parts taken from reference TRBV15 and TRBJ2-1, reads DAMVIQNPRYQVTQFGKPVTLSCSQTLNHNVMYWYQQKSSQAPKLLFHYYDKDFNNEADTPDNFQSRRPNTSFCFLDIRSPGLGDTAMYLCATSASGGSYNEQFFGPGTRLTVL.

The chain has TRBV10-1 and TRBJ2-2; D not certain. The CDR3 totals 14 residues. CDR1 and CDR2 from the germline V gene are WNHNN and SYGVQD (reference sequence). CDR3 protein: CATARTPNTGELFF. The DNA for the CDR3 is TGCGCTACCGCCCGGACGCCGAACACCGGGGAGCTGTTTTTT.

The chain combines TRBV7-9 with TRBJ1-1; a possible D gene is TRBD1 (6 bases). V dropped 3 bases and J dropped 0 bases, with 11 bases sitting between them. CDR3 length equals 15 residues. Germline V lookup: CDR1 SEHNR, CDR2 FQNEAQ (reference sequence). In nucleotides, the CDR3 is TGTGCCAGCAGCTTGGGGGACACCATGAACACTGAAGCTTTCTTT. Translating gives CASSLGDTMNTEAFF. Combining the CDR3 with reference TRBV7-9 and TRBJ1-1 gives the whole variable domain DTGVSQNPRHKITKRGQNVTFRCDPISEHNRLYWYRQTLGQGPEFLTYFQNEAQLEKSRLLSDRFSAERPKGSFSTLEIQRTEQGDSAMYLCASSLGDTMNTEAFFGQGTRLTVV.